The rows below give T cell receptor beta chains drawn from one sample of a study of identical twins. TCRdb ran MiXCR on the 5' RACE reads and lists one entry per CDR3 protein. This table holds about 690,000 distinct CDR3 sequences, roughly 20% found once. This same sample was also part of a study on T cells expressing NK-cell markers.

Sequenced material: PBMCs. The receptors stem from a woman younger than 30 in good health. CDR3s include the opening cysteine and the closing phenylalanine or tryptophan. The D gene is left open where the match is weak. Some rows mark clone size as missing; the rest say once, few, many or name a class of expanded clone.

v_gene	j_gene	abundance	d_gene	CDR3nt	CDR3aa
TRBV4-1	TRBJ1-1	few	NA	TGCGCCAGCAGCCAAGCCGTGGCAAGGGAAGCTTTCTTT	CASSQAVAREAFF
TRBV5-5	TRBJ2-1	few	TRBD2	TGTGCCAGCAGTTCAAGCGGGGGGGCCTCGAATGAGCAGTTCTTC	CASSSSGGASNEQFF
TRBV27	TRBJ1-4	NA	NA	TGTGCCAGCAGCCGACAGTTAAATGAAAAACTGTTTTTT	CASSRQLNEKLFF
TRBV6-1	TRBJ1-2	many	TRBD1	TGTGCCAGCAGTAATCCGGGACAGAGCTATGGCTACACCTTC	CASSNPGQSYGYTF
TRBV7-9	TRBJ2-7	many	NA	TGTGCCAGCAGCTTAGCGACACTGGGAGAGCAGTACTTC	CASSLATLGEQYF
TRBV6-5	TRBJ1-1	many	NA	TGTGCCAGCAGTTGGGGGGTTGGCACTGAAGCTTTCTTT	CASSWGVGTEAFF
TRBV12-3/TRBV12-4	TRBJ1-5	many	TRBD1	TGTGCCAGCAGTCGGGACAGCCTTAATCAGCCCCAGCATTTT	CASSRDSLNQPQHF
TRBV18	TRBJ2-7	NA	NA	TGTGCCAGCTCACCTCAGCACAGACAAACGAGGTACGAGCAGTACTTC	CASSPQHRQTRYEQYF
TRBV20-1	TRBJ2-2	NA	NA	TGCAGTGCTAGACCGGACACTAACACCGGGGAGCTGTTTTTT	CSARPDTNTGELFF
TRBV7-3	TRBJ2-1	few	TRBD2	TGTGCCAGCAGCTTAGTAGCGGGGGGGCATGAGCAGTTCTTC	CASSLVAGGHEQFF
TRBV7-8	TRBJ1-5	NA	NA	TGTGCCAGCAGCTCAGGATTTAAGAGCAAGGGCAATCAGCCCCAGCATTTT	CASSSGFKSKGNQPQHF
TRBV10-3	TRBJ2-7	NA	NA	TGTGCCATCAGTGACCCGTCAGACACGAACCCCTACGAGCAGTACTTC	CAISDPSDTNPYEQYF
TRBV27	TRBJ2-7	few	NA	TGTGCCAGCAGTTTATCGGCCGACTACGAGCAGTACTTC	CASSLSADYEQYF
TRBV9	TRBJ1-1	few	NA	TGTGCCAGCCGCCATGGGCAGTCCTACACTGAAGCTTTCTTT	CASRHGQSYTEAFF
TRBV4-3	TRBJ1-4	many	TRBD1	TGCGCCAGCAGCCAAGAAGGGGGGACAGAACTGTTTTTT	CASSQEGGTELFF
TRBV20-1	TRBJ2-3	few	TRBD2	TGCAGTGCTAGTCCGGGGGGGGTGGGAGATACGCAGTATTTT	CSASPGGVGDTQYF
TRBV5-1	TRBJ2-3	many	TRBD1	TGCGCCAGCAGCTTGGTACAGGGGGCAGATACGCAGTATTTT	CASSLVQGADTQYF
TRBV12-3/TRBV12-4	TRBJ2-2	many	NA	TGTGCCAGCAGCTTAACAGGGAACACCGGGGAGCTGTTTTTT	CASSLTGNTGELFF
TRBV20-1	TRBJ2-5	NA	NA	TGCAGTGCTAGAGATGTTGGGACAGAGACCCAGTACTTC	CSARDVGTETQYF
TRBV3-1	TRBJ2-5	NA	TRBD2	TGTGCCAGCAGCCAAGCGCTAGCGGGAGAGGAGACCCAGTACTTC	CASSQALAGEETQYF
TRBV20-1	TRBJ2-1	NA	NA	TGCAGTGCTAGTATCGGGGGGCCAAAAAGCAATGAGCAGTTCTTC	CSASIGGPKSNEQFF
TRBV5-1	TRBJ2-2	NA	NA	TGCGCCAGCAGCTTGGGGCCCATCTTCGGAAACACCGGGGAGCTGTTTTTT	CASSLGPIFGNTGELFF
TRBV12-3/TRBV12-4	TRBJ1-5	NA	NA	TGTGCCAGCAGTAAGACGGGGGGAGGTCAGCCCCAGCATTTT	CASSKTGGGQPQHF
TRBV4-3	TRBJ2-7	NA	NA	TGCGCCAGCAGCCAAGTGCCGGGACCTTACGAGCAGTACTTC	CASSQVPGPYEQYF
TRBV10-3	TRBJ2-3	NA	NA	TGTGCCATCAGTACTTCCACAGATACGCAGTATTTT	CAISTSTDTQYF
TRBV2	TRBJ1-2	NA	NA	TGTGCAGCAACAGCCAACTATGGCTACACCTTC	CAATANYGYTF
TRBV3-1	TRBJ2-2	few	NA	TGTGCCAGCAGCTTCCCGCCAAGCAGCGGTCAGGGGAGGGAGCTGTTTTTT	CASSFPPSSGQGRELFF
TRBV4-3	TRBJ2-2	few	TRBD2	TGCGCCAGCAGCCATAGGACTAGCGGGTTCACCGGGGAGCTGTTTTTT	CASSHRTSGFTGELFF
TRBV30	TRBJ1-1	NA	NA	TGTGCCTGGAGTGTAAGCTCGAGGGGTCGGGTGAACACTGAAGCTTTCTTT	CAWSVSSRGRVNTEAFF
TRBV20-1	TRBJ1-5	few	TRBD1	TGCAGTGCTTTTCCTCGGACAGGGCCCTCTGGGCCCCAGCATTTT	CSAFPRTGPSGPQHF
TRBV7-9	TRBJ2-1	NA	NA	TGTGCCAGCAGCTCCCCTGGACTCGATGAGCAGTTCTTC	CASSSPGLDEQFF
TRBV11-1	TRBJ2-1	few	NA	TGTGCCAGCAGCCCCCGTTACCCCACGGGACACCAACACAATGAGCAGTTCTTC	CASSPRYPTGHQHNEQFF
TRBV5-5	TRBJ2-3	few	NA	TGTGCCAGCAGCTTGGCCGGGGGCGGAGGAGATACGCAGTATTTT	CASSLAGGGGDTQYF
TRBV7-9	TRBJ2-7	NA	NA	TGTGCCAGCAGTTACCCGACAGGTCGTTTTGACTACGAGCAGTACTTC	CASSYPTGRFDYEQYF
TRBV6-1	TRBJ1-1	NA	NA	TGTGCCAGCAGTCCGTATTTGGGCGCGGGCACTGAAGCTTTCTTT	CASSPYLGAGTEAFF
TRBV12-3/TRBV12-4	TRBJ2-3	NA	NA	TGTGCCAGCATTCGCGGGTACAGCACAGATACGCAGTATTTT	CASIRGYSTDTQYF
TRBV20-1	TRBJ1-1	few	NA	TGCAGTGCTAATCAACTTGAAGCTTTCTTT	CSANQLEAFF
TRBV15	TRBJ2-7	NA	NA	TGTGCCACCAGCAGAGAGGGCGGTTCCTACGAGCAGTACTTC	CATSREGGSYEQYF
TRBV5-1	TRBJ2-1	NA	TRBD2	TGCGCCAGCAGCCTCGTACCGGGGGGGTTAGATGAGCAGTTCTTC	CASSLVPGGLDEQFF
TRBV27	TRBJ2-4	NA	NA	TGTGCCAGCAGAGGTGACTGGAGGATAAACATTCAGTACTTC	CASRGDWRINIQYF
TRBV4-3	TRBJ2-7	few	TRBD1	TGCGCCAGCAGCCATTCTCTAGGGGGCAGCCGGGGTGAGCAGTACTTC	CASSHSLGGSRGEQYF
TRBV5-1	TRBJ2-3	few	TRBD2	TGCGCCAGCAGCCGCCCACGGCTAGCGGGGGGGCTTGGCACAGATACGCAGTATTTT	CASSRPRLAGGLGTDTQYF
TRBV29-1	TRBJ2-5	NA	NA	TGCAGCGTTGTTAAGTCGGAAAACCAAGAGACCCAGTACTTC	CSVVKSENQETQYF
TRBV20-1	TRBJ2-5	NA	NA	TGCAGTGCTAGTCGCGCTGCGTCGGAGACCCAGTACTTC	CSASRAASETQYF
TRBV20-1	TRBJ2-7	few	TRBD2	TGCAGTGCTAGTCCTGGCGGGAGGAAGAACGAGCAGTACTTC	CSASPGGRKNEQYF
TRBV2	TRBJ2-3	NA	NA	TGTGCCAGCAGTGTTCGCAGGGTCGACACAGATACGCAGTATTTT	CASSVRRVDTDTQYF
TRBV27	TRBJ2-1	few	TRBD1	TGTGCCAGCAGCGACAGGGGGGTAACCTACAATGAGCAGTTCTTC	CASSDRGVTYNEQFF
TRBV11-2	TRBJ2-1	NA	NA	TGTGCCAGCAGGCCCCCCAGACGCTATCCGAATGAGCAGTTCTTC	CASRPPRRYPNEQFF
TRBV20-1	TRBJ2-1	NA	TRBD2	TGCAGTGCTGGGACTAGTTGGGCGTACAATGAGCAGTTCTTC	CSAGTSWAYNEQFF
TRBV20-1	TRBJ2-3	few	TRBD2	TGCAGTGCTGGCCAGACTAGCGGGATCACAGATACGCAGTATTTT	CSAGQTSGITDTQYF
TRBV4-3	TRBJ2-3	few	NA	TGCGCCAGCAGCCAAGGAGTACTCTCGGGTTCAGATACGCAGTATTTT	CASSQGVLSGSDTQYF
TRBV12-3/TRBV12-4	TRBJ1-2	NA	NA	TGTGCCAGCAGTTCTCCGGGGAAGGGCTACACCTTC	CASSSPGKGYTF
TRBV5-1	TRBJ2-1	few	TRBD2	TGCGCCAGCAGCAACCTCTCTAGCGGGGATTACAATGAGCAGTTCTTC	CASSNLSSGDYNEQFF